The 23 T cell receptor beta chains in this list originate from one sample, sequenced in a study of blood T cells in healthy people across ages. Sample-barcoded 5' priming and a J-beta primer mix drove a second PCR of roughly 6 to 12 cycles. TCRdb fed the 5' RACE reads into MiXCR, producing one record per CDR3 protein. The profile shows over 1,300,000 distinct CDR3 sequences, 45% to 70% of them singletons. The sequenced material came from blood. The receptor source for this set is a man aged 18 to 29 in good health.

In this sample, this clonotype turned up a few times. The genes are TRBV11-1 and TRBJ2-5; no reliable D call. Trimming left V 5 bases short and J 7 bases short, with 20 bases between. Germline CDR1 reads SGHAT; CDR2 reads FQDESV (reference sequence). The CDR3 has 15 amino acids. The CDR3: CASSGNGMGFGTQYF. DNA of the CDR3: TGTGCCAGCAGCGGCAACGGAATGGGGTTCGGGACCCAGTACTTC.

V is TRBV20-1 and J is TRBJ2-3; a weak D match, TRBD2 (5 bases). V lost 6 bases to trimming and J lost 6 bases, with 19 bases between them. The CDR3 length is 14 residues. Looked up from germline, CDR1 is DFQATT and CDR2 is SNEGSKA (reference sequence). In nucleotides, the CDR3 is TGCAGTGCCGAAGGACTTCCCGAGGCGGATACGCAGTATTTT. Its translation is CSAEGLPEADTQYF.

The rearrangement uses TRBV29-1 and TRBJ2-7; perhaps TRBD1 as D (5 bases). This CDR3 region has 13 residues. Germline CDR1 and CDR2: SQVTM and ANQGSEA. V was trimmed by 6 bases and J by 7 bases, leaving 19 bases between them. CDR3 nucleotide sequence: TGCAGCGTCACTGGACCCAAGGGGAATGAGCAGTACTTC. Its translation is CSVTGPKGNEQYF.

This clonotype has a handful of counts. The chain has TRBV25-1 and TRBJ2-4; D might be TRBD1 (5 bases). This CDR3 comprises 16 residues. The V gene lost 5 bases and the J gene lost 4 bases, with 18 bases spanning the gap. Germline CDR1 and CDR2: MGHDK and SYGVNS. The CDR3 DNA reads TGTGCCAGCAGTACCATTGGGGCCGAGCAGAAAAACATTCAGTACTTC. Protein sequence: CASSTIGAEQKNIQYF. The full variable domain, rest sourced from reference TRBV25-1 and TRBJ2-4, is EADIYQTPRYLVIGTGKKITLECSQTMGHDKMYWYQQDPGMELHLIHYSYGVNSTEKGDLSSESTVSRIRTEHFPLTLESARPSHTSQYLCASSTIGAEQKNIQYFGAGTRLSVL.

V gene TRBV6-1 combines with J gene TRBJ2-1, with D uncertain. Trimming removed 10 bases at V and 5 bases at J, with 12 bases between. The CDR3 loop spans 12 amino acids. The germline V gene has CDR1 MNHNS and CDR2 SASEGT. The CDR3 is CATDNRNNEQFF. DNA of the CDR3: TGTGCCACTGATAACAGAAACAATGAGCAGTTCTTC.

The chain links TRBV20-1 to TRBJ2-3; TRBD1 matches 8 bases. The CDR3 contains 14 residues. Germline V gives CDR1 DFQATT, CDR2 SNEGSKA (reference sequence). V shed 5 bases, J shed 2 bases, and the junction held 6 bases outside the gene matches. The CDR3 reads CSAPNRGYTDTQYF. The CDR3 bases are TGCAGTGCTCCGAACAGGGGGTACACAGATACGCAGTATTTT.

The CDR3 DNA follows: TGTGCCAGCAGTCGAAGCAGTCCAGATACGCAGTATTTT. Translated, it gives CASSRSSPDTQYF. This chain joins TRBV6-5 and TRBJ2-3, with D hard to call. Germline V gives CDR1 MNHEY, CDR2 SVGAGI. The CDR3 sequence is 13 residues long. With 5 bases removed from V and 4 bases from J, the gap between germline ends came to 10 bases.

The J gene is TRBJ2-3, the V gene TRBV29-1; 9 bases fit TRBD1. Germline V gene lookup returns CDR1 SQVTM and CDR2 ANQGSEA. J gave up 5 bases and V 3 bases, and 12 bases lay outside the gene matches. CDR3 length equals 16 residues. CDR3 sequence (DNA): TGCAGCGTTGAGGCCTTACAGGGGGCCGTCGGAGATACGCAGTATTTT. This gives the protein CSVEALQGAVGDTQYF.

V is TRBV20-1 and J is TRBJ2-5; 8 positions agree with TRBD1. CDR3 length equals 15 residues. V lost 6 bases and J lost 11; bases outside the gene matches: 20. Per the germline V gene, CDR1 is DFQATT and CDR2 is SNEGSKA (reference sequence). The CDR3 sequence is CSAAPPARGLEEQYF. CDR3 coding DNA: TGCAGTGCCGCCCCACCGGCCAGGGGGCTTGAAGAGCAGTACTTC.

V and J are TRBV27 and TRBJ1-1, with TRBD1 identical over 7 bases. CDR1 and CDR2 from the germline V gene are MNHEY and SMNVEV (reference sequence). J was trimmed by 9 bases and V by 6 bases; bases with no gene match: 10. The CDR3 has 13 residues. CDR3 sequence: CASSPDRATQAFF. Written as DNA, the CDR3 is TGTGCCAGCAGCCCAGACAGGGCTACACAAGCTTTCTTT.

The chain recombines TRBV5-1 with TRBJ2-1; D is perhaps TRBD1 (6 bases). The CDR3 contains 15 residues. Trimming stripped 4 bases from V and 0 bases from J, with 11 bases between. Germline lookup yields CDR1 SGHRS and CDR2 YFSETQ. In nucleotides, the CDR3 is TGCGCCAGCAGCGACAGGAACGGCTCCTACAATGAGCAGTTCTTC. This sequence encodes CASSDRNGSYNEQFF.

This sequence joins TRBV11-2 and TRBJ1-2; 11 bases align to TRBD1. Trimming cost V 4 bases and J 8 bases; bases outside gene matches: 9. This CDR3 contains 15 residues. Germline V gives CDR1 SGHAT, CDR2 FQNNGV. CDR3 nucleotide sequence: TGTGCCAGCAGCTCGCCTAGGGACAGGGGGTCCGGCTACACCTTC. As protein: CASSSPRDRGSGYTF.

The J gene is TRBJ2-4, the V gene TRBV29-1; D not resolved. The J call may be faulty, since TRBJ2-5 better matches the DNA end. CDR1 and CDR2 (germline): SQVTM, ANQGSEA. This CDR3 region has 13 residues. CDR3 region: CSVDLMGLETQYF. The CDR3 DNA follows: TGCAGCGTTGACCTAATGGGTCTGGAGACCCAGTACTTC.

This clonotype was seen only a few times. This sequence joins TRBV25-1 and TRBJ2-5; possibly TRBD1 for D (6 bases). V dropped 7 bases and J dropped 7 bases, with 13 bases sitting between them. Per the germline V gene, CDR1 is MGHDK and CDR2 is SYGVNS. The CDR3 runs 12 residues. The CDR3 DNA reads TGTGCCAGCAAACAGGGTTTAACGACCCAGTACTTC. Translated, it gives CASKQGLTTQYF.

J is TRBJ2-1 and V is TRBV27; TRBD1 aligns across 7 bases. The CDR3 loop spans 15 amino acids. The V gene end was trimmed by 4 bases and the J gene end by 8 bases; junction bases not matched to a gene: 11. Germline CDR1 is MNHEY and CDR2 is SMNVEV (reference sequence). For the CDR3, the DNA is TGTGCCAGCAGTTACGAGGGACAGAGACTCCATGAGCAGTTCTTC. It codes for CASSYEGQRLHEQFF.

The rearrangement joins TRBV20-1 to TRBJ2-1; TRBD2 is a possible D gene (6 bases). This CDR3 has 16 amino acids. V was cut by 2 bases and J by 3 bases, with 17 bases left in between. Germline V gene data show CDR1 as DFQATT and CDR2 as SNEGSKA (reference sequence). Here the CDR3 reads CSARMGGDLYYNEQFF. The CDR3 bases are TGCAGTGCTAGAATGGGCGGGGACTTATACTACAATGAGCAGTTCTTC.

This chain links TRBV20-1 with TRBJ1-1; 8 positions agree with TRBD1. Germline CDR1 reads DFQATT; CDR2 reads SNEGSKA (reference sequence). The CDR3 sequence is 14 residues long. V dropped 3 bases and J dropped 6; count of bases not matched to a gene: 9. The CDR3: CSASAGGDFAEAFF. The CDR3 DNA reads TGCAGTGCTAGTGCAGGGGGCGATTTCGCTGAAGCTTTCTTT.

The chain couples TRBV7-9 to TRBJ1-2; D is unresolved. The CDR3 runs 16 residues. Germline V CDR1 and CDR2: SEHNR, FQNEAQ (reference sequence). V shed 2 bases and J shed 5 bases, with 18 bases lying between them. The DNA for the CDR3 is TGTGCCAGCAGCTTAACCCATTCGGACGGGAGTTATGGCTACACCTTC. It translates to CASSLTHSDGSYGYTF. Full variable domain (outside the CDR3, taken from reference TRBV7-9 and TRBJ1-2): DTGVSQNPRHKITKRGQNVTFRCDPISEHNRLYWYRQTLGQGPEFLTYFQNEAQLEKSRLLSDRFSAERPKGSFSTLEIQRTEQGDSAMYLCASSLTHSDGSYGYTFGSGTRLTVV.

The count of this clonotype is one. The J gene is TRBJ1-2, the V gene TRBV6-5; 7 bases are shared with TRBD1. V lost 4 bases and J lost 8; bases outside the gene matches: 13. The CDR3 length is 15 residues. Germline CDR1 MNHEY, CDR2 SVGAGI. The CDR3 protein is CASSFSSRTGRGYTF. Here the CDR3 DNA reads TGTGCCAGCAGTTTTTCATCAAGGACAGGTCGGGGCTACACCTTC.

This clonotype was observed a few times. Here the CDR3 DNA reads TGTGCCAGCAGCCAAGGGGAGATCTATGGCTACACCTTC. This sequence encodes CASSQGEIYGYTF. The chain has TRBV3-1 and TRBJ1-2, with D unresolved. The CDR3 is 13 amino acids. Deletions cut 1 base from V and 4 bases from J, with 7 bases between. Germline V gives CDR1 LGHDT, CDR2 YNNKEL (reference sequence).

V is TRBV20-1 and J is TRBJ1-2; a weak D match, TRBD1 (5 bases). Per the germline V gene, CDR1 is DFQATT and CDR2 is SNEGSKA (reference sequence). V gave up 1 base and J gave up 2 bases, with 11 bases separating them. The CDR3 length is 14 residues. The CDR3 spells CSARVAGINYGYTF. In DNA form, the CDR3 reads TGCAGTGCTAGAGTGGCAGGGATAAACTATGGCTACACCTTC.

The chain recombines TRBV20-1 with TRBJ1-2; the D is unclear. The V gene's germline CDR1 is DFQATT and CDR2 SNEGSKA (reference sequence). Trimming stripped 6 bases from V and 5 bases from J, with 10 bases between. The CDR3 length is 11 residues. CDR3 bases: TGCAGTGCCGGGGTTAGGTATGGCTACACCTTC. Its protein is CSAGVRYGYTF.

The CDR3 DNA is TGCAGTGCCCAAATCACGGATGGTAGTGAGACCCAGTACTTC. Its protein product is CSAQITDGSETQYF. The gene calls are TRBV20-1 and TRBJ2-5; D not certain. Germline CDR1 reads DFQATT; CDR2 reads SNEGSKA (reference sequence). Trimming removed 6 bases at V and 5 bases at J, with 19 bases between. This CDR3 spans 14 amino acids.